Below, 2 T cell receptor beta chains from the same sample are listed, as sequenced in a study of Graves' ophthalmopathy and Graves' hyperthyroidism. RNA transcripts were the source from which TCR beta CDR3 regions were amplified. HTBI-primed first-round RT-PCR preceded second-round multiplex PCR. TCRdb reanalysed the multiplex PCR reads using MiXCR and keeps one entry per CDR3 protein. The sample has some 390,000 distinct CDR3 sequences; 15% to 20% are singletons. Sequencing was done on a sample of peripheral blood. Receptors originate from a young woman with Graves' ophthalmopathy.

This clonotype has ten or more counts. V is TRBV12-3 or TRBV12-4 and J is TRBJ1-5, with a tentative D call TRBD1 (6 bases). The CDR3 is made up of 16 amino acids. Trimming removed 3 bases from V and 7 bases from J, with 19 bases in between. CDR3 in amino acids: CASSLRWSGAGQPQHF. In nucleotides, the CDR3 is TGTGCCAGCAGTTTGCGATGGTCAGGGGCGGGGCAGCCCCAGCATTTT.

This clonotype was detected ten times or more. This sequence joins TRBV6-5 and TRBJ1-1; D might be TRBD1 (6 bases). The CDR3 extends over 16 amino acids. The V gene's germline CDR1 is MNHEY and CDR2 SVGAGI. V was pared by 7 bases and J by 1 base, with 19 bases between. The CDR3 DNA follows: TGTGCCAGCACCGCAGGGGTCCGGGACAAGAACACTGAAGCTTTCTTT. It is translated as CASTAGVRDKNTEAFF.